Only one count was recorded for the clone carrying this TCR beta chain. TCRdb's copy holds only in-frame clones and misses some; the assay was immunoSEQ multiplex PCR. The sample lists about 300,000 clones; just over 85% were seen once. These data come from a study of blood T cell repertoires in COVID-19. Study as a whole: Sources were T cells, B-cell-depleted T cells, or PBMCs; the material itself was cDNA or gDNA.

The study drew participants aged about 18 to 90 years from roughly 25 US areas. Germline assignment: CDR1 MNHEY and CDR2 SVGAGI. With 8 bases clipped from V and 5 bases from J, the junction kept 8 bases outside the gene matches. The CDR3 covers 14 residues. The clonotype was recovered from a man younger than 40 who had recovered from COVID-19. Sequences were obtained from PBMCs or T cells enriched from blood (not recorded which). The chain carries TRBV6-5 and TRBJ2-5; 10 positions agree with TRBD1. CDR3: CASARDRGRETQYF. CDR3 nucleotide sequence: TGTGCCAGCGCTCGGGACAGGGGAAGGGAGACCCAGTACTTC.